This entry lists 2 T cell receptor beta chains sequenced from one sample in a study of metastatic and nonmetastatic thyroid tumors. Thyroid surgery was preceded by no treatment in any patient. TCRdb used MiXCR to call clones anew from the PCR reads. This sample has under 25,000 clones, with about 23% found just once. Sequenced sample: adjacent normal tissue. Receptors originate from a female donor with papillary thyroid cancer or a benign thyroid nodule (not recorded which). Some clones in this sample may be carry-over from other donors' samples.

By its share, this clone is medium-sized. Other DNA sequences in this sample translate to the same CDR3. V and J are TRBV12-5 and TRBJ1-1; D ambiguous. CDR3 length: 14 residues. V dropped 0 bases and J dropped 5 bases, with 10 bases sitting between them. Germline V gene sequence: CDR1 LGHNT, CDR2 FRNRAP. The CDR3 is CASGLVEGGTEAFF. Written as DNA, the CDR3 is TGTGCTAGTGGTTTGGTAGAGGGAGGGACTGAAGCTTTCTTT.

The chain carries TRBV2 and TRBJ2-5, with TRBD1 identical over 9 bases. Germline-derived CDR1 and CDR2 are SNHLY and FYNNEI. The J segment lost 3 bases and the V segment lost 7 bases, leaving 9 bases of the junction unmatched. This CDR3 is 15 amino acids long. The CDR3 bases are TGTGCCAGCATTCCCATGGGGGACAGGGAAGAGACCCAGTACTTC. This gives the protein CASIPMGDREETQYF.